Listed here are 2 T cell receptor beta chains from one sample, sequenced in a study of cytomegalovirus exposure and HLA in healthy donors. TCRdb's table, derived via immunoSEQ multiplex PCR, lists solely in-frame clones and lacks some. The repertoire has approximately 180,000 clones, approximately 89% of them found once; the top ten carry less than 3.5%. The sequenced material came from PBMCs. These receptors all stem from a man aged 18 to 30 in good health and CMV-seropositive.

The V call is TRBV21-1, the J call TRBJ2-7; the D segment call TRBD1 is taken from the table without a DNA check. TRBV21-1 is a listed pseudogene. This CDR3 comprises 13 residues. CDR3 protein: CASIFKTENEQYF. As DNA, the CDR3 is TGTGCCAGCATCTTTAAGACAGAAAACGAGCAGTACTTC.

CDR3 loop: CAWSGGPYQRSGYTF. DNA of the CDR3: TGTGCCTGGAGTGGAGGTCCATATCAGAGGTCTGGCTACACCTTC. The chain links TRBV30 to TRBJ1-2; D gene ambiguous. V lost 1 base and J 7 bases, leaving 19 bases between the germline ends. This CDR3 has 15 amino acids. The germline gives CDR1 GTSNPN, CDR2 SVGIG (reference sequence).